One sample yielded the 4 T cell receptor beta chains listed below, sequenced in a study of blood T cell repertoires in COVID-19. Clones were read by immunoSEQ multiplex PCR, and TCRdb kept only the in-frame ones, dropping some. The data contain roughly 120,000 clones, just under 90% of them seen just once; the ten biggest clones take up 2% to 2.5%. Sequencing was performed on peripheral blood. Receptor source: a woman between 45 and 65 years old with acute or convalescent COVID-19.

This clone was detected only once. The V call is TRBV5-4, the J call TRBJ2-5; 8 nucleotides line up with TRBD1. Germline CDR1 SGHNT, CDR2 YYREEE (reference sequence). The CDR3 is 14 amino acids. The V gene end was trimmed by 3 bases and the J gene end by 4 bases; junction bases not matched to a gene: 5. The CDR3 reads CASSSGQGRETQYF. CDR3 nucleotide sequence: TGTGCCAGCAGCTCCGGACAGGGAAGAGAGACCCAGTACTTC. Variable domain in full (rest from reference TRBV5-4 and TRBJ2-5): ETGVTQSPTHLIKTRGQQVTLRCSSQSGHNTVSWYQQALGQGPQFIFQYYREEENGRGNFPPRFSGLQFPNYSSELNVNALELDDSALYLCASSSGQGRETQYFGPGTRLLVL.

This CDR3 is CASSSGTGSNQPQHF. DNA for the CDR3: TGTGCCAGCAGCTCCGGGACAGGGAGCAATCAGCCCCAGCATTTT. This chain uses TRBV7-6 with TRBJ1-5; TRBD1 agrees at 9 bases. CDR1 and CDR2 (germline): SGHVS, FNYEAQ. This CDR3 spans 15 amino acids. With V trimmed by 4 bases and J by 1 base, 2 bases remained unmatched.

This clone was picked up one time. The chain carries TRBV9 and TRBJ2-1; D is possibly TRBD1 (5 bases). This CDR3 contains 13 residues. Trimming took 5 bases from V and 3 from J, leaving 9 bases between them. Germline lookup yields CDR1 SGDLS and CDR2 YYNGEE. For the CDR3, the DNA is TGTGCCAGCAGAGGGGATCTCTACAATGAGCAGTTCTTC. It yields the protein CASRGDLYNEQFF.

This rearrangement joins TRBV6-5 to TRBJ1-1; TRBD1 agrees at 7 bases. This CDR3 has 15 residues. Trimming took 4 bases from V and 4 from J; bases not matched to a gene: 9. Germline V gene sequence: CDR1 MNHEY, CDR2 SVGAGI. The CDR3 is CASSWGTRGITEAFF. Written as DNA, the CDR3 is TGTGCCAGCAGTTGGGGAACCAGGGGGATCACTGAAGCTTTCTTT.